The rows below give T cell receptor beta chains drawn from one sample of a study of T-cell reconstitution after alpha-beta-depleted transplantation in children. TCRdb re-derived calls from the PCR reads in MiXCR, one entry per CDR3 protein. Seen here are 490,000 or so distinct CDR3 sequences, around 13% observed once, and the top ten hold about 6%. Material: PBMCs from the stem cell graft donor, obtained from the stem cell graft. Every receptor here comes from a human donor who donated a stem cell graft to a child with combined immunodeficiency. The CDR3 runs from the conserved cysteine through the conserved F or W. D genes are given only for firm matches. Clone size is given for some rows only: seen once, a few or many times, or a class if the clone is expanded.

d_call	v_call	j_call	clone_size	cdr3_nt	cdr3_aa
TRBD1	TRBV5-1	TRBJ2-3	NA	TGCGCCAGCAGCTTGGCCGAAGCACAGGGGTTCCCAGATACGCAGTATTTT	CASSLAEAQGFPDTQYF
TRBD1	TRBV11-1	TRBJ1-1	NA	TGTGCCAGCAGCTCTGCCCAGGGGGCTGAAGCTTTCTTT	CASSSAQGAEAFF
NA	TRBV14	TRBJ2-7	many	TGTGCCAGCAGCCAAGGGAGGGGTTACGAGCAGTACTTC	CASSQGRGYEQYF
NA	TRBV20-1	TRBJ1-5	NA	TGCAGTGCTCGCGGGACCGACAATCAGCCCCAGCATTTT	CSARGTDNQPQHF
NA	TRBV11-1	TRBJ2-7	many	TGTGCCAGCAGCATCCGGGATTCTCGATTCTCCTACGAGCAGTACTTC	CASSIRDSRFSYEQYF
TRBD1	TRBV6-1	TRBJ1-5	NA	TGTGCCAGCAGTGAAGCGCTTTTCGGGACAGGCAATCAGCCCCAGCATTTT	CASSEALFGTGNQPQHF
NA	TRBV7-8	TRBJ2-5	few	TGTGCCAGCACCAGGACTATGGAGACCCAGTACTTC	CASTRTMETQYF
NA	TRBV9	TRBJ1-4	NA	TGTGCCAGCAGCAAGGGGACGAATGAAAAACTGTTTTTT	CASSKGTNEKLFF
NA	TRBV2	TRBJ1-5	NA	TGTGCCAGCAGTATGGAGGGACGGAGAAATCAGCCCCAGCATTTT	CASSMEGRRNQPQHF
NA	TRBV21-1	TRBJ2-7	NA	TGTGCCAGCAGCAAAGGCTGGCCTAGCGGGGGGGATAATGGCTACGAGCAGTACTTC	CASSKGWPSGGDNGYEQYF
TRBD1	TRBV5-1	TRBJ2-2	NA	TGCGCCAGCACTCGGACAGGGGACACCGGGGAGCTGTTTTTT	CASTRTGDTGELFF
TRBD2	TRBV11-2	TRBJ2-1	few	TGTGCCAGCAGCTTAGAAGGGCGGGGGTACAATGAGCAGTTCTTC	CASSLEGRGYNEQFF
TRBD1	TRBV6-5	TRBJ2-7	NA	TGTGCCAGCAGTTACAACAGGGGGATCTACGAGCAGTACTTC	CASSYNRGIYEQYF
NA	TRBV4-3	TRBJ1-4	NA	TGCGCCAGCAGCCAAGAGGAGGGGGGGGCTAATGAAAAACTGTTTTTT	CASSQEEGGANEKLFF
NA	TRBV27	TRBJ2-7	few	TGTGCCAGCAGCTACGACCGGGACGGAGCTTACGAGCAGTACTTC	CASSYDRDGAYEQYF
NA	TRBV18	TRBJ2-2	NA	TGTGCCAGCTCACCACCGAGGGGCGGTTACACCGGGGAGCTGTTTTTT	CASSPPRGGYTGELFF
NA	TRBV9	TRBJ1-1	few	TGTGCCAGCAGCGGGGGAGGGGCGTACCTGAACACTGAAGCTTTCTTT	CASSGGGAYLNTEAFF
TRBD2	TRBV29-1	TRBJ2-1	many	TGCAGCGTCACTCTAGCGGGAGCGTATGAGCAGTTCTTC	CSVTLAGAYEQFF
NA	TRBV12-3/TRBV12-4	TRBJ2-3	many	TGTGCCAGCAGCAGGGCGGATACGCAGTATTTT	CASSRADTQYF
NA	TRBV11-3	TRBJ2-1	NA	TGTGCCAGCAGCTTTTGGTCTACTACTAGTTACAATGAGCAGTTCTTC	CASSFWSTTSYNEQFF
NA	TRBV10-3	TRBJ2-5	many	TGTGCCATCAGTGACAAGGGGAGCGAGACCCAGTACTTC	CAISDKGSETQYF
NA	TRBV20-1	TRBJ1-6	few	TGCAGTGCCCGGGACCTCGGCAATTCACCCCTCCACTTT	CSARDLGNSPLHF
TRBD1	TRBV15	TRBJ2-1	many	TGTGCCACCAGCAGAAACTACGACAGGGCATTAGACAATGAGCAGTTCTTC	CATSRNYDRALDNEQFF
TRBD1	TRBV7-2	TRBJ2-7	NA	TGTGCCAGCAGCCTGGGACAGGAGGGTCCCTACGAGCAGTACTTC	CASSLGQEGPYEQYF
NA	TRBV24-1	TRBJ1-2	few	TGTGCCACCAGTGATCCCAATGAGAGGAACTATGGCTACACCTTC	CATSDPNERNYGYTF
NA	TRBV12-3/TRBV12-4	TRBJ2-7	few	TGTGCCAGCAGTCGGACGGAAACGCAATACGAGCAGTACTTC	CASSRTETQYEQYF
NA	TRBV18	TRBJ2-7	NA	TGTGCCAGCTCCCGATACGGGGATTCTTTCTCCTACGAGCAGTACTTC	CASSRYGDSFSYEQYF
TRBD2	TRBV7-2	TRBJ2-1	NA	TGTGCCAGCAGCTTAGGGCCTCCTGATAGCGGGCTGTACTCAAAATACAATGAGCAGTTCTTC	CASSLGPPDSGLYSKYNEQFF
TRBD2	TRBV5-1	TRBJ2-3	NA	TGCGCCAGCAGCCCTGTTCTAGCGGGAGCAGATACGCAGTATTTT	CASSPVLAGADTQYF
TRBD1	TRBV29-1	TRBJ2-1	few	TGCAGCGCTGGCCGCCGGGACAGGGTCAATGAGCAGTTCTTC	CSAGRRDRVNEQFF
TRBD2	TRBV4-2	TRBJ2-5	many	TGTGCCAGCAGCGTCTCTAGCGGGGACCTCCAAGAGACCCAGTACTTC	CASSVSSGDLQETQYF
NA	TRBV6-1	TRBJ1-2	many	TGTGCCAGCAGCTCCGACTCAAGGCGGGGCTATGGCTACACCTTC	CASSSDSRRGYGYTF
TRBD1	TRBV7-3	TRBJ2-4	NA	TGTGCCAGCAGCTCGACAGGGGGCGCAGACATTCAGTACTTC	CASSSTGGADIQYF
TRBD2	TRBV20-1	TRBJ2-1	NA	TGCAGTGCTAGAGAGCGACTAGCGGCATCCTACAATGAGCAGTTCTTC	CSARERLAASYNEQFF
NA	TRBV5-1	TRBJ1-1	many	TGCGCCAGCAGGATGGATCCCACTGAAGCTTTCTTT	CASRMDPTEAFF
NA	TRBV12-3/TRBV12-4	TRBJ2-2	medium-sized	TGCGCCAGCAGCTTGGACACCGGGGAGCTGTTTTTT	CASSLDTGELFF
NA	TRBV27	TRBJ1-5	few	TGTGCCAGCAGTTCGGGACTGTGGCGGAATCAGCCCCAGCATTTT	CASSSGLWRNQPQHF
TRBD2	TRBV24-1	TRBJ2-1	many	TGTGCCACCGCCCGCCGGGGGGGGATTCTTAATGAGCAGTTCTTC	CATARRGGILNEQFF
NA	TRBV7-9	TRBJ2-7	many	TGTGCCAGCAGCTTAGCACCATTAACCTACGAGCAGTACTTC	CASSLAPLTYEQYF
NA	TRBV5-6	TRBJ2-1	few	TGTGCCAGCAGCCCCGGGGCCCCGGGGAATGAGCAGTTCTTC	CASSPGAPGNEQFF